These 11 T cell receptor beta chains were sequenced from one sample in a study of blood T cell repertoires in COVID-19. Sequencing was performed with immunoSEQ multiplex PCR; in TCRdb, only in-frame clones are kept and a portion is missing. The table lists over 300,000 clones, roughly 85% of them singletons. Input material: PBMCs or T cells enriched from blood (not recorded which). The receptors were sampled from a woman aged 30 to 39 who had recovered from COVID-19.

The CDR3 loop reads CARTGNPLNYGYTF. DNA for the CDR3: TGTGCCCGGACAGGGAATCCTCTTAACTATGGCTACACCTTC. The rearrangement uses TRBV30 and TRBJ1-2, with TRBD1 matching 8 bases. CDR3 length: 14 amino acids. The V gene end was trimmed by 8 bases and the J gene end by 1 base; junction bases not matched to a gene: 9. Per germline, CDR1 GTSNPN and CDR2 SVGIG (reference sequence).

This chain connects TRBV27 to TRBJ2-2, with D uncertain. CDR1 MNHEY and CDR2 SMNVEV come from the germline V gene (reference sequence). V was trimmed by 2 bases and J by 8 bases, leaving 9 bases between them. CDR3 length: 13 residues. In nucleotides, the CDR3 is TGTGCCAGCAGTTTAGGGCCCGCGGGGGAGCTGTTTTTT. Translating it yields CASSLGPAGELFF.

This clone was seen once. V and J are TRBV30 and TRBJ1-1, with D tentatively TRBD1 (5 bases). Between the trimmed V and J ends, which lost 0 bases and 2 bases, there was a span of 10 bases. In germline, CDR1 is GTSNPN, CDR2 SVGIG (reference sequence). The CDR3 runs 14 residues. The CDR3 DNA reads TGTGCCTGGAGTGTCCTTCAGGGAAACACTGAAGCTTTCTTT. Its protein is CAWSVLQGNTEAFF.

This clone showed up just once. The V gene is TRBV6-2 or TRBV6-3, the J gene TRBJ1-2, with unresolved D. The ends were cut back, 0 bases at V and 2 bases at J, with 10 bases in the middle. There are 15 residues in the CDR3. The germline V gene has CDR1 MNHEY and CDR2 SVGEGT. DNA for the CDR3: TGTGCCAGCAGTTACTCGGGCAGTAAGAACTATGGCTACACCTTC. It specifies CASSYSGSKNYGYTF.

The table lists this clone with a count of one. In nucleotides, the CDR3 is TGTGCCAGCAGCTCCTACCGGGAAATCTACGAGCAGTACTTC. It translates to CASSSYREIYEQYF. This rearrangement joins TRBV4-2 to TRBJ2-7, with D tentatively TRBD2 (5 bases). There are 14 residues in the CDR3. CDR1 is LGHNA and CDR2 is YNFKEQ in the germline V gene. Trimming stripped 5 bases from V and 3 bases from J, with 14 bases between.

V is TRBV3-1 (or the pseudogene TRBV3-2) and J is TRBJ1-1, with 8 positions matching TRBD1. The CDR3 covers 18 residues. With V trimmed by 4 bases and J by 5 bases, 18 bases remained unmatched. Germline V lookup: CDR1 LGHDT, CDR2 YNNKEL (reference sequence). The CDR3 protein is CASSPQRDQGALLTEAFF. CDR3 in DNA: TGTGCCAGCAGCCCACAAAGGGATCAGGGGGCGCTTCTGACTGAAGCTTTCTTT.

The chain joins TRBV5-5 to TRBJ1-5; no firm D call. The CDR3 extends over 13 amino acids. Per the germline V gene, CDR1 is SGHKS and CDR2 is YYEKEE (reference sequence). The germline V and J ends were trimmed by 0 bases and 5 bases, with 6 bases remaining between them. The CDR3 loop reads CASSLAVDQPQHF. As DNA, the CDR3 is TGTGCCAGCAGCTTGGCGGTTGATCAGCCCCAGCATTTT. Drawing the rest from reference TRBV5-5 and TRBJ1-5, the complete variable domain is DAGVTQSPTHLIKTRGQQVTLRCSPISGHKSVSWYQQVLGQGPQFIFQYYEKEERGRGNFPDRFSARQFPNYSSELNVNALLLGDSALYLCASSLAVDQPQHFGDGTRLSIL.

V usage is TRBV6-5 and J usage is TRBJ2-3; a possible D gene is TRBD2 (6 bases). V gave up 6 bases and J gave up 5 bases, with 12 bases separating them. The CDR3 runs to 13 residues. Germline loops: CDR1 MNHEY, CDR2 SVGAGI. Written as DNA, the CDR3 is TGTGCCAGCAGCCCCGGGAGAATAGATACGCAGTATTTT. This translates into CASSPGRIDTQYF.

The chain uses TRBV7-9 and TRBJ2-6; tentatively, D is TRBD2 (6 bases). This CDR3 is 16 amino acids long. Trimming shortened V by 5 bases and J by 2 bases, and 13 bases separated the two germline ends. The germline V gene has CDR1 SEHNR and CDR2 FQNEAQ (reference sequence). The CDR3 DNA reads as TGTGCCAGCAGCCAACCCCGCGGGGCTGGGGCCAACGTCCTGACTTTC. It encodes CASSQPRGAGANVLTF.

Notes on this clone: The same CDR3 can be traced to other DNA sequences in this sample. The gene calls are TRBV18 and TRBJ1-1; D possibly corresponds to TRBD1 (6 bases). In germline, CDR1 is KGHSH, CDR2 LQKENI. This CDR3 has 13 amino acids. Trimming took 5 bases from V and 2 from J, leaving 9 bases between them. The DNA for the CDR3 is TGTGCCAGCTCAGTACAGGGAAACACTGAAGCTTTCTTT. Protein product: CASSVQGNTEAFF.

The chain links TRBV30 to TRBJ1-3; 8 positions agree with TRBD1. The CDR3 spans 16 residues. Trimming cost V 2 bases and J 0 bases; bases outside gene matches: 6. Germline V CDR1 and CDR2: GTSNPN, SVGIG (reference sequence). CDR3 protein: CAWSRQGAYSGNTIYF. The CDR3 bases are TGTGCCTGGAGTAGGCAGGGGGCCTACTCTGGAAACACCATATATTTT. The variable domain in full, completed from reference TRBV30 and TRBJ1-3, reads SQTIHQWPATLVQPVGSPLSLECTVEGTSNPNLYWYRQAAGRGLQLLFYSVGIGQISSEVPQNLSASRPQDRQFILSSKKLLLSDSGFYLCAWSRQGAYSGNTIYFGEGSWLTVV.